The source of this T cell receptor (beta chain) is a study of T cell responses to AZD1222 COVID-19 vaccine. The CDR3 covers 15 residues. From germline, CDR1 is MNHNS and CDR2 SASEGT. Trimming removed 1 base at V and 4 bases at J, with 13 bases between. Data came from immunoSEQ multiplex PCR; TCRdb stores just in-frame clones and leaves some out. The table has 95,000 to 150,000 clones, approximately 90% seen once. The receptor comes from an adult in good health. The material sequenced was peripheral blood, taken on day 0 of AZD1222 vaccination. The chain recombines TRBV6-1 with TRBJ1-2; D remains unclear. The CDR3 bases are TGTGCCAGCAGTGAAGACGGCACCCCCGGCTATGGCTACACCTTC. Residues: CASSEDGTPGYGYTF.